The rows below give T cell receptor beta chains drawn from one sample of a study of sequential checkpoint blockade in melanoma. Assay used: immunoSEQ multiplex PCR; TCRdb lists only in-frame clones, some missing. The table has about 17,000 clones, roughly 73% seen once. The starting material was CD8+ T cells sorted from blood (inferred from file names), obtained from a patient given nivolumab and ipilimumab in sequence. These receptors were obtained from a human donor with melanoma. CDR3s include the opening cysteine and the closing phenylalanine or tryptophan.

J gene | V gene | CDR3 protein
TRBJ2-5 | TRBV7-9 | CASSSSGGGETQYF
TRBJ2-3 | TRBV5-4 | CASGLAGMVADTQYF
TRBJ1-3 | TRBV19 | CASRSGSGNTIYF
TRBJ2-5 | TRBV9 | CASSVVRRQGAAETQYF
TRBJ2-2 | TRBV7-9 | CASSPPRTGELFF
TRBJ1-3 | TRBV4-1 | CASSDTTGFSGNTIYF
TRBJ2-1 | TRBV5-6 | CASSFGQGYNEQFF
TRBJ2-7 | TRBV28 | CASSLFSAYEQYF
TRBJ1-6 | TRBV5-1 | CASSLGQGASPLHF
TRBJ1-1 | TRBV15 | CATGGITEAFF
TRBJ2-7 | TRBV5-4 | CASSQDGNRLNEQYF
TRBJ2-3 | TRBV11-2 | CASSQWSGEQDTQYF
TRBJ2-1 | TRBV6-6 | CASSYGRGGYNEQFF
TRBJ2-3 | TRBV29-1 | CSAWWVQVDTQYF
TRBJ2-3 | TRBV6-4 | CASSDSAASGDTQYF
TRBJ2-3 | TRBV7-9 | CASSPLDREPDTQYF
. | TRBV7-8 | CASGSGTSGYEQYF
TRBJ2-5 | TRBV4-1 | CASSQAPGVQYF
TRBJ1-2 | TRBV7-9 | CASSWGLWGYTF
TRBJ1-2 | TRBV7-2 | CASSLFQGSYGYTF
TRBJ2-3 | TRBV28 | CASRLGALSSADTQYF
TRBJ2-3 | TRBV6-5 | CASSSPDSPTTDTQYF
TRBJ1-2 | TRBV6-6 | CASSSLGQAGYGYTF
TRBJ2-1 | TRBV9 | CASSGGAYNEQFF
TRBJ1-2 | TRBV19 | CASTPGQSPNYGYTF
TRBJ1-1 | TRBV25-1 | CASSPYLGVLTEAFF
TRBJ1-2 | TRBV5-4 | CASSSRTGEYYGYTF
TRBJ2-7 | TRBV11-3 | CASSSGGEGPYEQYF
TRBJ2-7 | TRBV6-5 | CASSYSIGGVAYEQYF
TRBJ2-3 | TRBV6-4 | CASSDGTSGGADTQYF
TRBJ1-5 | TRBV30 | CAWSVSPDRNDNQPQHF
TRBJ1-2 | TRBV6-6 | CASSYPEQPYGYTF
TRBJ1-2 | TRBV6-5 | CATLRGLYGYTF
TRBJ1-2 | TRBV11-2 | CASSLGLNYGYTF
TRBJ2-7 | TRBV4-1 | CASSQEESSPYEQYF
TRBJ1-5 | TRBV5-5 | CASSSNSNQPQHF
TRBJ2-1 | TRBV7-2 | CASSWGQGADNEQFF
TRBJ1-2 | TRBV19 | CASSIYDRAVHGYTF
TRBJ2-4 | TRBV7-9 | CASSSGFSEGKNIQYF
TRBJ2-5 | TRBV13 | CASSFSGGGKETQYF
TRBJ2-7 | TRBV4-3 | CASSSTRGAGYEQYF
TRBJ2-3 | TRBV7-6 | CASSLGASTDTQYF
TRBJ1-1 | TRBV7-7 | CASSLGGGGFANTEAFF
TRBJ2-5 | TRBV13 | CASSRRDRVAETQYF
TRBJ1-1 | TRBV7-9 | CASSFGQGGTEAFF
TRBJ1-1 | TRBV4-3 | CASSQAWGPNTEAFF
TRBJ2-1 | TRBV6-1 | CASRSLLGGANEQFF
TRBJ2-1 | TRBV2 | CASRLAGMYNEQFF
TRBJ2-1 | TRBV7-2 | CASSHWTSGVQNEQFF
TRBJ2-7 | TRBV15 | CATSRDISTAYEQYF
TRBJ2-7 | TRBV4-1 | CASSHFFDSSYEQYF
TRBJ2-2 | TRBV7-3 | CASSLTGGTGELFF
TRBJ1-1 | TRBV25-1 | CASSRQGAPGGAFF
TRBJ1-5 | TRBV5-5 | CASSSGQRSNQPQHF
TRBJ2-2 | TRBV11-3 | CASSLVTGGYTGELFF
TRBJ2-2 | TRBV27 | CAGIRGLAGVTNTGELFF
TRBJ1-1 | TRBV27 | CASSLGGRRTGEAFF